This passage covers 20 T cell receptor beta chains from one sample sequenced in a study of CD8 T cells in ankylosing spondylitis. For these TCRs, the target antigens are not known. Study-wide results and caveats: A TCR beta motif made of under 10 highly homologous variants seemed typical of ankylosing spondylitis blood.

TCRdb fed the 5' RACE reads into MiXCR, producing one record per CDR3 protein. Of hundreds of thousands of distinct CDR3 sequences detected, roughly 12% appear once; the ten largest clones hold 0.51%. The sequenced sample was blood, either unsorted or a sorted T cell fraction (not recorded which). The receptors come from a male donor with ankylosing spondylitis.

The table lists this clonotype with a few counts. This chain links TRBV24-1 with TRBJ2-5, with TRBD1 identical over 10 bases. The V gene's germline CDR1 is KGHDR and CDR2 SFDVKD. The CDR3 runs to 15 residues. Germline trimming cut 5 bases from V and 3 bases from J; bases unmatched to any gene: 5. CDR3 in DNA: TGTGCCACCAGTGGGGGGACAGGGGTGGAAGAGACCCAGTACTTC. The encoded protein is CATSGGTGVEETQYF.

The sample holds a few counts of this clonotype. This chain uses TRBV20-1 with TRBJ1-2; D might be TRBD1 (5 bases). CDR3 size: 14 residues. V shed 6 bases and J shed 0 bases, with 14 bases lying between them. Per germline, CDR1 DFQATT and CDR2 SNEGSKA (reference sequence). CDR3 in amino acids: CSAPDRPANYGYTF. For the CDR3, the DNA is TGCAGTGCCCCAGACAGACCTGCTAACTATGGCTACACCTTC.

This clonotype was counted between two and nine times. At one of its ends the junction is not consistent with the germline gene, which may arise from a read error. The rearrangement links TRBV20-1 to TRBJ1-6, with 8 bases fitting TRBD1. This CDR3 contains 11 residues. The germline gives CDR1 DFQATT, CDR2 SNEGSKA (reference sequence). CDR3 DNA: TGCAGTGCTAGTCAGGGGGGGACAGGAGACTTT. This translates into CSASQGGTGDF.

This clonotype has just a few counts. The rearrangement uses TRBV6-5 and TRBJ1-2; the match to TRBD1 covers 10 bases. V lost 2 bases and J lost 2; bases outside the gene matches: 8. Germline loops: CDR1 MNHEY, CDR2 SVGAGI. This CDR3 contains 17 residues. CDR3 residues: CASSYEGQGLGNYGYTF. DNA for the CDR3: TGTGCCAGCAGTTACGAGGGACAGGGGCTGGGGAACTATGGCTACACCTTC.

For the CDR3, the DNA is TGCAGTGCTAGACCAGGGGCCTTCAATCAGCCCCAGCATTTT. Encoded protein: CSARPGAFNQPQHF. The rearrangement links TRBV20-1 to TRBJ1-5; possible D gene TRBD1, 6 bases. Germline V gene data show CDR1 as DFQATT and CDR2 as SNEGSKA (reference sequence). V was cut by 2 bases and J by 3 bases, with 11 bases left in between. This CDR3 comprises 14 residues.

The chain carries TRBV6-1 and TRBJ1-5; weak D call: TRBD1 (5 bases). V was trimmed by 6 bases and J by 2 bases, leaving 11 bases between them. Germline V gene sequence: CDR1 MNHNS, CDR2 SASEGT. This CDR3 is built from 14 residues. CDR3 DNA: TGTGCCAGCAGCCACGGGGGAGGCAATCAGCCCCAGCATTTT. Translation gives CASSHGGGNQPQHF.

In this sample, this clonotype turned up a few times. The rearrangement uses TRBV7-9 and TRBJ2-2; possible D gene TRBD2, 6 bases. V gave up 3 bases and J gave up 3 bases, with 14 bases separating them. This CDR3 contains 16 residues. Per germline, CDR1 SEHNR and CDR2 FQNEAQ (reference sequence). The CDR3 protein is CASSFKYRRDTGELFF. CDR3 nucleotides: TGTGCCAGCAGCTTCAAGTACCGGAGGGACACCGGGGAGCTGTTTTTT.

V is TRBV20-1 and J is TRBJ2-3; 14 positions agree with TRBD2. Germline V gene sequence: CDR1 DFQATT, CDR2 SNEGSKA (reference sequence). The CDR3 runs to 16 residues. J gave up 3 bases and V 4 bases, and 6 bases lay outside the gene matches. CDR3 residues: CSANGGLAGATDTQYF. The CDR3 DNA is TGCAGTGCTAACGGGGGACTAGCGGGAGCAACAGATACGCAGTATTTT.

This sequence joins TRBV6-1 and TRBJ2-5; D ambiguous. Germline V gene sequence: CDR1 MNHNS, CDR2 SASEGT. V was shortened by 2 bases and J by 5 bases, with 15 bases between the two germline ends. The CDR3 loop spans 15 amino acids. CDR3 sequence: CASSERSAFRETQYF. CDR3 coding DNA: TGTGCCAGCAGTGAAAGGAGTGCCTTCCGGGAGACCCAGTACTTC.

This chain links TRBV6-5 with TRBJ2-1; 8 bases are a match to TRBD2. V lost 2 bases to trimming and J lost 9 bases; unmatched junction nucleotides: 9. Germline V CDR1 and CDR2: MNHEY, SVGAGI. The CDR3 is 15 residues long. The CDR3 DNA is TGTGCCAGCAGTTACACGGTAGCGGGAAATTTTGAGCAGTTCTTC. Protein product: CASSYTVAGNFEQFF.

V is TRBV6-5 and J is TRBJ2-2; D is perhaps TRBD2 (6 bases). V lost 2 bases and J 3 bases, leaving 19 bases between the germline ends. The CDR3 runs 18 residues. Germline V gene sequence: CDR1 MNHEY, CDR2 SVGAGI. CDR3 sequence reads: CASSYGLAGRSYTGELFF. CDR3 sequence (DNA): TGTGCCAGCAGTTACGGCCTGGCGGGAAGGTCGTACACCGGGGAGCTGTTTTTT.

The chain carries TRBV2 and TRBJ1-5; D remains ambiguous. CDR3 size: 14 residues. Between the trimmed V and J ends, which lost 4 bases and 2 bases, there was a span of 9 bases. Germline CDR1 SNHLY, CDR2 FYNNEI. The chain's CDR3 is CASSGISRNQPQHF. DNA of the CDR3: TGTGCCAGCAGTGGAATAAGCCGCAATCAGCCCCAGCATTTT. The complete variable domain, with remaining parts taken from reference TRBV2 and TRBJ1-5, reads EPEVTQTPSHQVTQMGQEVILRCVPISNHLYFYWYRQILGQKVEFLVSFYNNEISEKSEIFDDQFSVERPDGSNFTLKIRSTKLEDSAMYFCASSGISRNQPQHFGDGTRLSIL.

This clonotype was picked up a small number of times. The chain joins TRBV20-1 to TRBJ2-3; D is possibly TRBD1 (6 bases). CDR1 DFQATT and CDR2 SNEGSKA come from the germline V gene (reference sequence). CDR3 length: 14 residues. With 4 bases removed from V and 0 bases from J, the gap between germline ends came to 11 bases. Here the CDR3 reads CSAIDRQSTDTQYF. As DNA, the CDR3 is TGCAGTGCTATTGACAGGCAAAGCACAGATACGCAGTATTTT.

The chain uses TRBV7-2 and TRBJ2-1, with TRBD2 matching 13 bases. In germline, CDR1 is SGHTA, CDR2 FQGNSA. J lost 3 bases, V lost 2 bases, and 4 bases had no gene match. The CDR3 is 17 amino acids. The DNA of the CDR3 is TGTGCCAGCAGCTTATCGACTAGCGGGGGGTTCTACAATGAGCAGTTCTTC. Protein sequence: CASSLSTSGGFYNEQFF.

This chain connects TRBV20-1 to TRBJ2-3; no firm D call. V was clipped by 3 bases and J by 2 bases, with 9 bases between them. The germline V gene has CDR1 DFQATT and CDR2 SNEGSKA (reference sequence). This CDR3 comprises 13 residues. The CDR3 DNA sequence: TGCAGTGCTAGTTCCCCCTCCACAGATACGCAGTATTTT. Residues: CSASSPSTDTQYF.

This clonotype was counted ten times or more. The gene calls are TRBV5-6 and TRBJ1-2; D unresolved. This CDR3 has 12 amino acids. Trimming shortened V by 2 bases and J by 8 bases, and 10 bases separated the two germline ends. Germline values: CDR1 SGHDT, CDR2 YYEEEE. CDR3 in DNA: TGTGCCAGCAGCTTTAGGACCCTCGGCTACACCTTC. Its translation is CASSFRTLGYTF.

The chain recombines TRBV7-8 with TRBJ2-1; 8 nucleotides agree with TRBD2. This CDR3 comprises 15 residues. Germline V gene sequence: CDR1 SGHVS, CDR2 FQNEAQ. V lost 5 bases to trimming and J lost 3 bases; unmatched junction nucleotides: 6. In nucleotides, the CDR3 is TGTGCCAGCAGCCCAATGCGGGGGGTCTACAATGAGCAGTTCTTC. Protein: CASSPMRGVYNEQFF.

This sequence joins TRBV6-1 and TRBJ1-1; no firm D call. Germline values: CDR1 MNHNS, CDR2 SASEGT. The CDR3 contains 13 residues. Trimming removed 6 bases from V and 1 base from J, with 9 bases in between. CDR3 region: CASRRLRNTEAFF. In DNA form, the CDR3 reads TGTGCCAGCAGGAGGTTAAGGAACACTGAAGCTTTCTTT.

Here the CDR3 DNA reads TGTGCCAGCTCACCCGGCGTAGCGGGGGAAGAGACCCAGTACTTC. The encoded protein is CASSPGVAGEETQYF. The gene calls are TRBV18 and TRBJ2-5; 9 positions agree with TRBD2. Germline V lookup: CDR1 KGHSH, CDR2 LQKENI. The CDR3 is 15 amino acids. Trimming removed 3 bases from V and 3 bases from J; junction bases left unmatched: 5.

This sequence joins TRBV28 and TRBJ2-7; D could derive from TRBD1 or TRBD2 (6 bases each). Trimming removed 2 bases at V and 2 bases at J, with 13 bases between. CDR1 is MDHEN and CDR2 is SYDVKM in the germline V gene. The CDR3 is made up of 15 amino acids. The CDR3 loop is CASSLRGHNPYEQYF. CDR3 sequence (DNA): TGTGCCAGCAGTTTACGGGGGCATAACCCCTACGAGCAGTACTTC.